A selection of T cell receptor beta chains follows, all from one sample in a study of low-dose radiotherapy and immunotherapy resistance in tumors. TCRdb passed the reads through MiXCR, listing each CDR3 protein once. This table has 54,000 or so distinct CDR3 sequences, around 25% appearing once. The source was PBMCs, collected before treatment. The source is a male donor with prostate cancer. The CDR3 runs from the conserved cysteine through the conserved F or W. The D gene is left open where the match is weak. Size is omitted from some rows. Given values are once, few, many or a class for expanded clones.

J gene: TRBJ2-7
clone size: many
D gene: NA
V gene: TRBV19
CDR3 DNA: TGTGCCAGTAGTATAGGATTTACGCTGAGCTCCTACGAGCAGTACTTC
CDR3 protein: CASSIGFTLSSYEQYF

J gene: TRBJ2-3
clone size: many
D gene: NA
V gene: TRBV20-1
CDR3 DNA: TGCAGTGCTAGAGATGACAAAGATACGCAGTATTTT
CDR3 protein: CSARDDKDTQYF

J gene: TRBJ1-3
clone size: many
D gene: NA
V gene: TRBV18
CDR3 DNA: TGTGCCAGCTCACCAGGAGGAGACTCTGGAAACACCATATATTTT
CDR3 protein: CASSPGGDSGNTIYF

J gene: TRBJ2-5
clone size: many
D gene: NA
V gene: TRBV20-1
CDR3 DNA: TGCAGTGCCGAACCGGCCGTTGGCAGGGGTGATCAAGAGACCCAGTACTTC
CDR3 protein: CSAEPAVGRGDQETQYF

J gene: TRBJ2-1
clone size: NA
D gene: NA
V gene: TRBV6-2/TRBV6-3
CDR3 DNA: TGTGCCAGCAGTTACATGGGAGAGGAGCAGTTCTTC
CDR3 protein: CASSYMGEEQFF

J gene: TRBJ1-3
clone size: many
D gene: NA
V gene: TRBV10-3
CDR3 DNA: TGTGCCACCCGATCCGACCGAAACTCTGGAAACACCATATATTTT
CDR3 protein: CATRSDRNSGNTIYF

J gene: TRBJ1-5
clone size: many
D gene: NA
V gene: TRBV2
CDR3 DNA: TGTGCCAGCAGTGCCCCCCCGTTGACTGCGAGCAAGGAGCCCCAGCATTTT
CDR3 protein: CASSAPPLTASKEPQHF

J gene: TRBJ2-3
clone size: many
D gene: NA
V gene: TRBV5-4
CDR3 DNA: TGTGCCAGCAGCGGATTACAGGGCTATACGCAGTATTTT
CDR3 protein: CASSGLQGYTQYF

J gene: TRBJ2-1
clone size: NA
D gene: NA
V gene: TRBV18
CDR3 DNA: TGTGCCAGCTCACGCAATACCGCAGGGGTGGATGAGCAGTTCTTC
CDR3 protein: CASSRNTAGVDEQFF

J gene: TRBJ1-2
clone size: many
D gene: NA
V gene: TRBV28
CDR3 DNA: TGTGCCAGCAGCTCAGGGGACGGGGGTGGCTACACCTTC
CDR3 protein: CASSSGDGGGYTF

J gene: TRBJ2-1
clone size: once
D gene: NA
V gene: TRBV11-2
CDR3 DNA: TGTGCCAGCAGCTTAAAGCCAGGGGCTAGTTCGGACAATGAGCAGTTCTTC
CDR3 protein: CASSLKPGASSDNEQFF

J gene: TRBJ2-7
clone size: many
D gene: TRBD1
V gene: TRBV12-3/TRBV12-4
CDR3 DNA: TGTGCCAGCAGTTTGGGACAGCCCCGCGAGCAGTACTTC
CDR3 protein: CASSLGQPREQYF

J gene: TRBJ2-1
clone size: NA
D gene: TRBD2
V gene: TRBV6-2/TRBV6-3
CDR3 DNA: TGTGCCAGCAGTGAAGACAGGACTAGCGGGACCGATGAGCAGTTCTTC
CDR3 protein: CASSEDRTSGTDEQFF

J gene: TRBJ2-7
clone size: NA
D gene: NA
V gene: TRBV9
CDR3 DNA: TGTGCCAGCAGCGTAGAGGTGGGGCCCTACGAGCAGTACTTC
CDR3 protein: CASSVEVGPYEQYF

J gene: TRBJ1-1
clone size: many
D gene: NA
V gene: TRBV3-1
CDR3 DNA: TGTGCCAGCAGCCAAGTCGGGGGGGGCACTGAAGCTTTCTTT
CDR3 protein: CASSQVGGGTEAFF

J gene: TRBJ2-3
clone size: many
D gene: TRBD2
V gene: TRBV29-1
CDR3 DNA: TGCAGCGTTGAAGATCGGGCCAGCGGGAGGGCCGGGACAGATACGCAGTATTTT
CDR3 protein: CSVEDRASGRAGTDTQYF

J gene: TRBJ2-1
clone size: many
D gene: NA
V gene: TRBV3-1
CDR3 DNA: TGTGCCAGCAGCCAAGATCGGGGGAGCGGCCGCTCCTACAATGAGCAGTTCTTC
CDR3 protein: CASSQDRGSGRSYNEQFF

J gene: TRBJ2-1
clone size: many
D gene: NA
V gene: TRBV12-3/TRBV12-4
CDR3 DNA: TGTGCCAGCAGTTCCAACAATGAGCAGTTCTTC
CDR3 protein: CASSSNNEQFF

J gene: TRBJ2-3
clone size: once
D gene: NA
V gene: TRBV12-3/TRBV12-4
CDR3 DNA: TGTGCCAGCAGTTTCAGGAGACTTTATACGCAGTATTTT
CDR3 protein: CASSFRRLYTQYF

J gene: TRBJ2-3
clone size: many
D gene: TRBD1
V gene: TRBV28
CDR3 DNA: TGTGCCAGCAGGACAGGGTTTTCAGATACGCAGTATTTT
CDR3 protein: CASRTGFSDTQYF

J gene: TRBJ2-1
clone size: many
D gene: TRBD2
V gene: TRBV19
CDR3 DNA: TGTGCCAGTAGTCCTGGGACTAGCGGCCTATTGTACAATGAGCAGTTCTTC
CDR3 protein: CASSPGTSGLLYNEQFF

J gene: TRBJ1-2
clone size: many
D gene: TRBD1
V gene: TRBV28
CDR3 DNA: TGTGCCAGCAGTTTATCCCCGGACAGGGCGAATGGCTACACCTTC
CDR3 protein: CASSLSPDRANGYTF

J gene: TRBJ2-1
clone size: many
D gene: TRBD2
V gene: TRBV13
CDR3 DNA: TGTGCCAGCAGCCGACCTAGCGGGAGACATGATGAGCAGTTCTTC
CDR3 protein: CASSRPSGRHDEQFF

J gene: TRBJ2-2
clone size: many
D gene: NA
V gene: TRBV24-1
CDR3 DNA: TGTGCCACCGGTGGGGAGATCGGGGAGCTGTTTTTT
CDR3 protein: CATGGEIGELFF

J gene: TRBJ2-1
clone size: NA
D gene: TRBD2
V gene: TRBV5-1
CDR3 DNA: TGCGCCAGCAGCTTGGTTCTAGCGGGAAACAATGAGCAGTTCTTC
CDR3 protein: CASSLVLAGNNEQFF

J gene: TRBJ2-7
clone size: many
D gene: NA
V gene: TRBV5-1
CDR3 DNA: TGCGCCAGCAGCTTGGGGGTTGACAGCTCCTACGAGCAGTACTTC
CDR3 protein: CASSLGVDSSYEQYF

J gene: TRBJ2-7
clone size: many
D gene: NA
V gene: TRBV5-1
CDR3 DNA: TGCGCCAGCAGCTTCGGGGGTGGCGCCTACGAGCAGTACTTC
CDR3 protein: CASSFGGGAYEQYF

J gene: TRBJ2-3
clone size: NA
D gene: NA
V gene: TRBV19
CDR3 DNA: TGTGCCAGTAGTGCCTCACTAGCTTCGGGAGATACGCAGTATTTT
CDR3 protein: CASSASLASGDTQYF

J gene: TRBJ2-1
clone size: many
D gene: TRBD2
V gene: TRBV30
CDR3 DNA: TGTGCCTGGACTAGCGGTGACAATGAGCAGTTCTTC
CDR3 protein: CAWTSGDNEQFF

J gene: TRBJ2-1
clone size: many
D gene: TRBD2
V gene: TRBV6-2/TRBV6-3
CDR3 DNA: TGTGCCAGCAGTCTTACTAGCGGGAGCTCCTACAATGAGCAGTTCTTC
CDR3 protein: CASSLTSGSSYNEQFF

J gene: TRBJ2-6
clone size: many
D gene: NA
V gene: TRBV5-1
CDR3 DNA: TGCGCCAGCACCCTCCGGGAGTTCTCTGGGGCCAACGTCCTGACTTTC
CDR3 protein: CASTLREFSGANVLTF

J gene: TRBJ2-3
clone size: many
D gene: NA
V gene: TRBV5-1
CDR3 DNA: TGCGCCAGCAGCTTATTGTCCCACCGGGATACGCAGTATTTT
CDR3 protein: CASSLLSHRDTQYF

J gene: TRBJ2-2
clone size: once
D gene: NA
V gene: TRBV28
CDR3 DNA: TGTGCCAGTAAGACAGCATACACCGGGGAGCTGTTTTTT
CDR3 protein: CASKTAYTGELFF

J gene: TRBJ2-1
clone size: many
D gene: NA
V gene: TRBV12-3/TRBV12-4
CDR3 DNA: TGTGCCAGCAGTTTAATCGCGGGAACCCACAATGAGCAGTTCTTC
CDR3 protein: CASSLIAGTHNEQFF

J gene: TRBJ2-3
clone size: NA
D gene: TRBD2
V gene: TRBV20-1
CDR3 DNA: TGCAGTGTCGCCAGACTAGCGCCAGAAACAGATACGCAGTATTTT
CDR3 protein: CSVARLAPETDTQYF

J gene: TRBJ2-3
clone size: many
D gene: NA
V gene: TRBV6-2/TRBV6-3
CDR3 DNA: TGTGCCAGCAGATCGGCCCCCGGCACAGATACGCAGTATTTT
CDR3 protein: CASRSAPGTDTQYF

J gene: TRBJ1-2
clone size: many
D gene: NA
V gene: TRBV6-5
CDR3 DNA: NA
CDR3 protein: CASSSSGRDRGSGDGYTF

J gene: TRBJ2-1
clone size: many
D gene: TRBD2
V gene: TRBV6-2/TRBV6-3
CDR3 DNA: TGTGCCAGCAGTCCTCTAGCGGGAGGTATAAATGAGCAGTTCTTC
CDR3 protein: CASSPLAGGINEQFF

J gene: TRBJ1-1
clone size: many
D gene: NA
V gene: TRBV30
CDR3 DNA: TGTGCCTGGAGCCGGACAGTGAGTACTGAAGCTTTCTTT
CDR3 protein: CAWSRTVSTEAFF

J gene: TRBJ1-4
clone size: many
D gene: NA
V gene: TRBV14
CDR3 DNA: TGTGCCAGCAGCCCCCTGACCCTCGCCACTAATGAAAAACTGTTTTTT
CDR3 protein: CASSPLTLATNEKLFF

J gene: TRBJ2-7
clone size: NA
D gene: NA
V gene: TRBV5-1
CDR3 DNA: TGCGCCAGCAACACACTAGATTCCTACGAGCAGTACTTC
CDR3 protein: CASNTLDSYEQYF

J gene: TRBJ2-3
clone size: many
D gene: TRBD2
V gene: TRBV7-9
CDR3 DNA: TGTGCCAGCAGCCGGACTAGTTCGAGGCGAGATACGCAGTATTTT
CDR3 protein: CASSRTSSRRDTQYF

J gene: TRBJ2-6
clone size: many
D gene: NA
V gene: TRBV11-2
CDR3 DNA: TGTGCCAGCAGCTTAGAGGGCGCTGGGGCCAACGTCCTGACTTTC
CDR3 protein: CASSLEGAGANVLTF

J gene: TRBJ1-2
clone size: many
D gene: NA
V gene: TRBV5-6
CDR3 DNA: TGTGCCAGCAGCTCGGCGGGAGTGGGGGAATACTATGGCTACACCTTC
CDR3 protein: CASSSAGVGEYYGYTF

J gene: TRBJ1-1
clone size: NA
D gene: TRBD1
V gene: TRBV27
CDR3 DNA: TGTGCCAGCAGTCCCGAGACAGGGGGGATCACTGAAGCTTTCTTT
CDR3 protein: CASSPETGGITEAFF

J gene: TRBJ2-5
clone size: NA
D gene: TRBD2
V gene: TRBV6-1
CDR3 DNA: TGTGCCAGCAGTGATGCCATCGGACTAGCGGGAGAGACCCAGTACTTC
CDR3 protein: CASSDAIGLAGETQYF

J gene: TRBJ2-2
clone size: many
D gene: TRBD1
V gene: TRBV12-3/TRBV12-4
CDR3 DNA: TGTGCCAGCAGTCTCCGGACAGGGTACACCGGGGAGCTGTTTTTT
CDR3 protein: CASSLRTGYTGELFF

J gene: TRBJ1-4
clone size: many
D gene: NA
V gene: TRBV3-1
CDR3 DNA: TGTGCCAGCAGCCAAGTATTGGGGGCTGAAGAAAAACTGTTTTTT
CDR3 protein: CASSQVLGAEEKLFF

J gene: TRBJ2-2
clone size: many
D gene: TRBD1
V gene: TRBV7-8
CDR3 DNA: TGTGCCAGCAGCACCCGGGACAGGGACAGGGAGCTGTTTTTT
CDR3 protein: CASSTRDRDRELFF